Below are 7 T cell receptor beta chains sequenced from a single sample in a study of CD8 T cells in Susac syndrome. Reverse transcription of about 0.45 to 1 ug RNA was performed with random hexamers. TCRdb ran MiXCR on the immunoSEQ multiplex PCR reads and lists one entry per CDR3 protein. The table lists about 110,000 distinct CDR3 sequences, around 94% of them singletons. Sequencing was done on a sample of CD8+ T cells from PBMCs. The receptors originated from a human donor with Susac syndrome.

The V gene is TRBV2, the J gene TRBJ2-1, with 8 bases identical to TRBD2. Germline V CDR1 and CDR2: SNHLY, FYNNEI. Germline trimming cut 7 bases from V and 3 bases from J; bases unmatched to any gene: 5. The CDR3 extends over 14 amino acids. The DNA for the CDR3 is TGTGCCAGCAAGGGGCGGGGGGACTACAATGAGCAGTTCTTC. Translation: CASKGRGDYNEQFF.

The V and J genes are TRBV7-8 and TRBJ2-7, with D perhaps matching TRBD2 (5 bases). This CDR3 has 17 amino acids. V lost 4 bases, J lost 5 bases, and 24 bases lay in between. Germline CDR1 SGHVS, CDR2 FQNEAQ. The DNA of the CDR3 is TGTGCCAGCAGCTCCTTACCTAGCTCCCCGCGCCTAGACGAGCAGTACTTC. Residues: CASSSLPSSPRLDEQYF.

The rearrangement joins TRBV6-5 to TRBJ1-2; TRBD1 matches 8 bases. Germline V gives CDR1 MNHEY, CDR2 SVGAGI. This CDR3 contains 15 residues. The ends lost 3 bases at V and 4 bases at J; junction bases unmatched: 7. In DNA, the CDR3 is TGTGCCAGCAGTTATGGCACAGGGACAGGCTATGGCTACACCTTC. Protein product: CASSYGTGTGYGYTF.

This chain connects TRBV9 to TRBJ2-7; no definite D call. Germline CDR1 is SGDLS and CDR2 is YYNGEE. The CDR3 length is 14 residues. With 0 bases removed from V and 0 bases from J, the gap between germline ends came to 7 bases. The CDR3 loop reads CASSVGVYSYEQYF. CDR3 nucleotide sequence: TGTGCCAGCAGCGTAGGAGTCTACTCCTACGAGCAGTACTTC.

The rearrangement joins TRBV12-3 or TRBV12-4 to TRBJ1-1; D not certain. This CDR3 comprises 14 residues. Trimming removed 7 bases from V and 3 bases from J, with 15 bases in between. The CDR3 sequence is CASTPRLGDTEAFF. For the CDR3, the DNA is TGTGCCAGCACCCCCAGGTTGGGAGACACTGAAGCTTTCTTT.

This chain connects TRBV2 to TRBJ2-7, with no clear D. Germline V gene sequence: CDR1 SNHLY, CDR2 FYNNEI. There are 12 residues in the CDR3. V dropped 2 bases and J dropped 3 bases, with 5 bases sitting between them. For the CDR3, the DNA is TGTGCCAGCAGTGAATCCCACTACGAGCAGTACTTC. Its translation: CASSESHYEQYF.

This clonotype appeared a single time. The V gene is TRBV19, the J gene TRBJ2-1; TRBD1 might be the D (5 bases). With 2 bases removed from V and 9 bases from J, the gap between germline ends came to 14 bases. The CDR3 contains 14 residues. Germline CDR1 LNHDA, CDR2 SQIVND (reference sequence). The CDR3, as DNA: TGTGCCAGTAGTATACAGGGAAGCTTGAGTGAGCAGTTCTTC. It translates to CASSIQGSLSEQFF.